The entry that follows covers one TCR beta chain sequence. The data are from a study of lymphopenia after photon versus proton radiotherapy. The repertoire was sequenced with immunoSEQ multiplex PCR; TCRdb's copy has only in-frame clones and lacks some. The sample lists tens of thousands of clones, approximately 91% occurring once. V lost 4 bases, J lost 8 bases, and 9 bases stayed unmatched. In germline, CDR1 is SGHKS, CDR2 YYEKEE (reference sequence). This CDR3 is built from 14 residues. Sequenced material: peripheral blood, taken from a patient treated with photon-based radiotherapy. This chain uses TRBV5-5 with TRBJ1-2, with 9 bases matching TRBD1. The receptor was derived from a woman in her sixties or seventies with pancreatic cancer. In nucleotides, the CDR3 is TGTGCCAGCAGCCGGGACAGGGTCCTGAAAGGCTACACCTTC. Its translation is CASSRDRVLKGYTF.